The 30 T cell receptor beta chains listed next were all sequenced from one sample in a study of shared clonotypes between healthy human individuals. Sequencing was performed with immunoSEQ multiplex PCR; in TCRdb, only in-frame clones are kept and a portion is missing. The table has around 700,000 clones, 55% to 75% seen once. The sequencing sample was made of memory CD4+ T cells sorted from blood. Specified subset: CD45RA-negative fraction. The receptor set was obtained from a woman younger than 45 in good health.

V gene TRBV15 combines with J gene TRBJ1-2; the match to TRBD1 covers 8 bases. The germline CDR1 and CDR2 sequences are LNHNV and YYDKDF (reference sequence). CDR3 size: 14 residues. The V segment lost 0 bases and the J segment 4 bases; nucleotides outside the gene matches: 1. The DNA of the CDR3 is TGTGCCACCAGCAGAGAGGGACAGGTCTATGGCTACACCTTC. Translated: CATSREGQVYGYTF.

Only a few counts were recorded for this clone. The chain links TRBV18 to TRBJ1-1, with TRBD1 matching 7 bases. The germline V gene encodes CDR1 KGHSH and CDR2 LQKENI. The V segment lost 8 bases and the J segment 5 bases; nucleotides outside the gene matches: 11. The CDR3 extends over 14 amino acids. CDR3 bases: TGTGCCAGCACGAGTCTATCGGACAGGACTGAAGCTTTCTTT. It translates to CASTSLSDRTEAFF.

The chain combines TRBV11-2 with TRBJ2-3, with D unresolved. Trimming removed 7 bases from V and 0 bases from J, with 8 bases in between. This CDR3 is 13 amino acids long. Germline V lookup: CDR1 SGHAT, CDR2 FQNNGV. This CDR3 is CASNEQSTDTQYF. For the CDR3, the DNA is TGTGCCAGCAACGAACAAAGCACAGATACGCAGTATTTT.

The V and J genes are TRBV6-5 and TRBJ2-5; TRBD1 might be the D (6 bases). Deletions cut 2 bases from V and 5 bases from J, with 15 bases between. Germline lookup yields CDR1 MNHEY and CDR2 SVGAGI. CDR3 length: 15 residues. For the CDR3, the DNA is TGTGCCAGCAGTTACCTCAGGGGAGCTAAGGAGACCCAGTACTTC. This translates into CASSYLRGAKETQYF.

V and J are TRBV28 and TRBJ2-1; TRBD1 matches at 7 bases. Germline assignment: CDR1 MDHEN and CDR2 SYDVKM. Losses at the gene ends were 6 bases for V and 4 bases for J; bases not matched to a gene: 9. This CDR3 has 15 residues. The CDR3 reads CASSPTGYDYNEQFF. Written as DNA, the CDR3 is TGTGCCAGCAGCCCGACAGGGTACGATTACAATGAGCAGTTCTTC.

The chain links TRBV19 to TRBJ2-7, with 9 positions matching TRBD1. The CDR3 length is 15 residues. CDR1 and CDR2 from the germline V gene are LNHDA and SQIVND (reference sequence). The J segment lost 1 base and the V segment lost 6 bases, leaving 7 bases of the junction unmatched. CDR3 nucleotide sequence: TGTGCCAGTAGCAAGGACAGGGGAGTATCCTACGAGCAGTACTTC. This codes for CASSKDRGVSYEQYF.

Here the CDR3 reads CASLQSSGNTIYF. The CDR3 DNA follows: TGTGCCAGCCTCCAGAGCTCTGGAAACACCATATATTTT. The chain uses TRBV19 and TRBJ1-3; D gene unclear. The CDR3 loop spans 13 amino acids. Germline CDR1 reads LNHDA; CDR2 reads SQIVND (reference sequence). The V and J ends lost 9 bases and 0 bases respectively, with 9 bases between them.

CDR3: CASSLAVGGEKLFF. The CDR3 coding sequence is TGCGCCAGCAGCTTGGCGGTTGGAGGTGAAAAACTGTTTTTT. V and J are TRBV5-1 and TRBJ1-4; D uncertain. Looked up from germline, CDR1 is SGHRS and CDR2 is YFSETQ. This CDR3 is built from 14 residues. The V end lost 0 bases, the J end lost 7 bases, and 10 bases lay between the germline ends.

The chain is built from TRBV18 and TRBJ1-4, with D tentatively TRBD1 (6 bases). In germline, CDR1 is KGHSH, CDR2 LQKENI. The CDR3 is 13 residues long. The V end was cut by 8 bases, the J end by 4 bases, with 11 bases between. CDR3 bases: TGTGCCAGCCAACAGGGTTATAATGAAAAACTGTTTTTT. This encodes CASQQGYNEKLFF.

The chain has TRBV6-5 and TRBJ1-1, with a tentative D call TRBD1 (5 bases). Trimming left V 5 bases short and J 4 bases short, with 17 bases between. CDR3 size: 15 residues. Germline CDR1 reads MNHEY; CDR2 reads SVGAGI. This chain's CDR3 is CASSHGGRHGTEAFF. DNA for the CDR3: TGTGCCAGCAGTCACGGGGGGAGGCATGGCACTGAAGCTTTCTTT.

The rearrangement joins TRBV19 to TRBJ2-7; TRBD2 aligns across 7 bases. CDR3 length: 15 residues. The J segment lost 0 bases and the V segment lost 3 bases, leaving 5 bases of the junction unmatched. CDR1 is LNHDA and CDR2 is SQIVND in the germline V gene (reference sequence). The CDR3 DNA follows: TGTGCCAGTAGTATCCAAACGGGAGGCTCCTACGAGCAGTACTTC. As protein: CASSIQTGGSYEQYF.

The J gene is TRBJ2-5, the V gene TRBV27, with TRBD2 matching over 9 bases. The germline CDR1 and CDR2 sequences are MNHEY and SMNVEV (reference sequence). Trimming at V came to 3 bases and at J to 6 bases, leaving 2 bases not matched to a gene. The CDR3 spans 13 residues. The CDR3 sequence: CASSLGTSQTQYF. DNA for the CDR3: TGTGCCAGCAGTTTGGGGACTAGCCAGACCCAGTACTTC.

The chain employs TRBV5-5 and TRBJ2-7; weak D call: TRBD2 (6 bases). Trimming pared 0 bases from V and 4 bases from J, leaving 14 bases between. Looked up from germline, CDR1 is SGHKS and CDR2 is YYEKEE (reference sequence). This CDR3 region has 15 residues. The CDR3 DNA reads TGTGCCAGCAGCTTGGCCCCGGGAGCTCAATACGAGCAGTACTTC. Protein sequence: CASSLAPGAQYEQYF.

This sequence joins TRBV19 and TRBJ2-4; tentatively, D is TRBD1 (6 bases). The CDR3 totals 15 residues. V dropped 10 bases and J dropped 0 bases, with 16 bases sitting between them. Germline CDR1 is LNHDA and CDR2 is SQIVND (reference sequence). The CDR3 loop is CATHPGTLAKNIQYF. The CDR3 DNA is TGTGCCACACACCCCGGGACACTAGCCAAAAACATTCAGTACTTC.

This clone was seen a few times. This chain connects TRBV11-2 to TRBJ2-7; D possibly corresponds to TRBD1 (6 bases). The CDR3 spans 13 residues. Between the trimmed V and J ends, which lost 5 bases and 4 bases, there was a span of 12 bases. Germline-derived CDR1 and CDR2 are SGHAT and FQNNGV. CDR3 in DNA: TGTGCCAGCAGCCCACTGGGGGCGTACGAGCAGTACTTC. Its protein is CASSPLGAYEQYF.

This clone was found once. This chain connects TRBV2 to TRBJ1-2, with D possibly TRBD1 on 5 matching bases. The CDR3 sequence is 12 residues long. Germline V CDR1 and CDR2: SNHLY, FYNNEI. Trimming left V 3 bases short and J 5 bases short, with 7 bases between. CDR3 nucleotides: TGTGCCAGCAGTGATAGGGGTTATGGCTACACCTTC. Translated, it gives CASSDRGYGYTF.

The rearrangement links TRBV5-1 to TRBJ2-7; D perhaps matches TRBD1 (6 bases). Germline V gene sequence: CDR1 SGHRS, CDR2 YFSETQ. Trimming pared 5 bases from V and 2 bases from J, leaving 17 bases between. CDR3 size: 15 residues. CDR3: CASSGGSGVTYEQYF. The CDR3 nucleotides are TGCGCCAGCAGTGGTGGGTCAGGGGTCACCTACGAGCAGTACTTC.

The chain uses TRBV11-2 and TRBJ2-1; D might be TRBD2 (6 bases). Trimming removed 1 base from V and 6 bases from J, with 13 bases in between. The CDR3 is 15 residues long. The germline CDR1 and CDR2 sequences are SGHAT and FQNNGV. DNA of the CDR3: TGTGCCAGCAGCTTAGGGGTTGGCGGGATCAATGAGCAGTTCTTC. This translates into CASSLGVGGINEQFF.

The chain uses TRBV7-2 and TRBJ2-1, with D unclear. Germline lookup yields CDR1 SGHTA and CDR2 FQGNSA. Trimming removed 6 bases from V and 3 bases from J, with 12 bases in between. This CDR3 is built from 14 residues. Written as DNA, the CDR3 is TGTGCCAGCAGACCCCCCCAGTACTACAATGAGCAGTTCTTC. This codes for CASRPPQYYNEQFF.

V usage is TRBV11-2 and J usage is TRBJ2-1, with D tentatively TRBD2 (6 bases). The germline gives CDR1 SGHAT, CDR2 FQNNGV. Trimming shortened V by 5 bases and J by 4 bases, and 15 bases separated the two germline ends. This CDR3 spans 15 amino acids. CDR3 in amino acids: CASSLISGSYNEQFF. In nucleotides, the CDR3 is TGTGCCAGCAGCCTTATTAGCGGCTCATACAATGAGCAGTTCTTC.

This clone was counted a single time. A much larger clone differs from this one at a single base, so this may be a read error. The chain carries TRBV7-7 and TRBJ2-1, with 11 bases that match TRBD1. J was trimmed by 3 bases and V by 4 bases; bases with no gene match: 2. Germline CDR1 and CDR2: SSHAT and FNYEAQ (reference sequence). This CDR3 spans 15 amino acids. CDR3 bases: TGTGCCAGCAGCTCCGGGACAGGGGGCTACAATGAGCAGTTCTTC. This codes for CASSSGTGGYNEQFF.

This clone appeared a few times. The genes are TRBV5-8 and TRBJ1-2; no definite D call. The germline gives CDR1 SGHTS, CDR2 YDEGEE. Trimming cost V 6 bases and J 7 bases, with 16 bases left between them. The CDR3 runs to 13 residues. In nucleotides, the CDR3 is TGTGCCAGCATGTCGGAAGTAGGGCTTGGCTACACCTTC. It is translated as CASMSEVGLGYTF.

This clone was counted at least ten times. The chain is built from TRBV5-1 and TRBJ1-3; 10 bases agree with TRBD1. The germline V gene has CDR1 SGHRS and CDR2 YFSETQ. The junction had 8 bases not matched to a gene; V was cut back by 4 bases and J by 4 bases. This CDR3 has 16 residues. The CDR3 reads CASSQGDRGRGNTIYF. Here the CDR3 DNA reads TGCGCCAGCAGCCAGGGGGACAGGGGAAGAGGAAACACCATATATTTT.

This clone was observed once. The rearrangement joins TRBV11-2 to TRBJ1-2; D is unresolved. Trimming pared 1 base from V and 4 bases from J, leaving 13 bases between. This CDR3 contains 15 residues. Germline loops: CDR1 SGHAT, CDR2 FQNNGV. CDR3 protein: CASSLGGATVYGYTF. CDR3 bases: TGTGCCAGCAGCTTAGGAGGTGCCACGGTCTATGGCTACACCTTC.

The chain recombines TRBV2 with TRBJ1-2; perhaps TRBD1 as D (5 bases). The CDR3 runs 12 residues. Germline V gene sequence: CDR1 SNHLY, CDR2 FYNNEI. Trimming removed 7 bases from V and 5 bases from J, with 11 bases in between. For the CDR3, the DNA is TGTGCCAGCACGGGGGAGGGGTATGGCTACACCTTC. Translated: CASTGEGYGYTF.

With regard to this clone: Additional DNA sequences in this sample encode the identical CDR3. CDR3 DNA: TGTGCCAGCAGCTTATCCGGGGTTGAGCAGTTCTTC. Its protein is CASSLSGVEQFF. The chain combines TRBV7-2 with TRBJ2-1, with D possibly TRBD2 on 5 matching bases. V was clipped by 2 bases and J by 9 bases, with 8 bases between them. Germline-derived CDR1 and CDR2 are SGHTA and FQGNSA. The CDR3 length is 12 residues. Full variable domain (missing parts from reference TRBV7-2 and TRBJ2-1): GAGVSQSPSNKVTEKGKDVELRCDPISGHTALYWYRQSLGQGLEFLIYFQGNSAPDKSGLPSDRFSAERTGGSVSTLTIQRTQQEDSAVYLCASSLSGVEQFFGPGTRLTVL.

This clone came up a few times. The genes are TRBV4-1 and TRBJ2-2, with D perhaps TRBD2 (6 bases). The CDR3 totals 15 residues. V dropped 4 bases and J dropped 4 bases, with 13 bases sitting between them. Germline CDR1 MGHRA, CDR2 YSYEKL. DNA of the CDR3: TGCGCCAGCAGCCGGGGACTTCAGGGCACCGGGGAGCTGTTTTTT. Amino acid sequence: CASSRGLQGTGELFF.

The chain carries TRBV6-4 and TRBJ1-1; 8 bases line up with TRBD1. Germline loops: CDR1 MRHNA, CDR2 SNTAGT. The CDR3 covers 14 residues. The trim removed 6 bases at V and 2 bases at J, leaving 5 bases unmatched. In nucleotides, the CDR3 is TGTGCCAGCAGGGCGACAGGGGATAACACTGAAGCTTTCTTT. Its protein product is CASRATGDNTEAFF.

The rearrangement links TRBV9 to TRBJ2-3; D not certain. The V gene's germline CDR1 is SGDLS and CDR2 YYNGEE. V was clipped by 1 base and J by 3 bases, with 6 bases between them. The CDR3 is made up of 13 amino acids. CDR3 in DNA: TGTGCCAGCAGCGTATTAGTGACAGATACGCAGTATTTT. Translation gives CASSVLVTDTQYF.

There are a few counts of this clone. The chain is built from TRBV5-1 and TRBJ2-2, with D unclear. V was pared by 3 bases and J by 1 base, with 10 bases between. The CDR3 is 15 amino acids. The germline V gene encodes CDR1 SGHRS and CDR2 YFSETQ. CDR3 coding DNA: TGCGCCAGCAGCTCTGACGGGCAGAACACCGGGGAGCTGTTTTTT. Its protein product is CASSSDGQNTGELFF. The variable domain in full, completed from reference TRBV5-1 and TRBJ2-2, reads KAGVTQTPRYLIKTRGQQVTLSCSPISGHRSVSWYQQTPGQGLQFLFEYFSETQRNKGNFPGRFSGRQFSNSRSEMNVSTLELGDSALYLCASSSDGQNTGELFFGEGSRLTVL.